The 4 T cell receptor beta chains given below trace back to one sample, sequenced in a study of T cells after yellow fever vaccination. One entry per CDR3 protein results from TCRdb running MiXCR on the 5' RACE reads. This table has 200,000 to 250,000 distinct CDR3 sequences, 6.9% appearing once. The sample here was CD4+ T cells sorted from PBMCs, taken 15 days after the yellow fever booster vaccination. All receptors derive from a man younger than 45 who received the YFV17D yellow fever vaccine.

This clonotype was observed a few times. The V call is TRBV3-1, the J call TRBJ2-2, with 7 bases matching TRBD1. The germline CDR1 and CDR2 sequences are LGHDT and YNNKEL (reference sequence). After removal of 1 base from V and 0 bases from J, the junction contained 5 bases not matched to a gene. The CDR3 totals 17 residues. The CDR3 protein is CASSQVAGGANTGELFF. The CDR3 coding sequence is TGTGCCAGCAGCCAAGTCGCAGGGGGTGCGAACACCGGGGAGCTGTTTTTT.

This clonotype was seen a few times. J is TRBJ2-3 and V is TRBV7-2, with 7 bases aligning to TRBD2. The CDR3 runs to 14 residues. J gave up 7 bases and V 4 bases, and 8 bases lay outside the gene matches. CDR1 is SGHTA and CDR2 is FQGNSA in the germline V gene. The CDR3 bases are TGTGCCAGCAGCTCCCCCGGGAGGATGCATACGCAGTATTTT. Protein: CASSSPGRMHTQYF. The entire variable domain, with the rest obtained from reference TRBV7-2 and TRBJ2-3, is as follows: GAGVSQSPSNKVTEKGKDVELRCDPISGHTALYWYRQSLGQGLEFLIYFQGNSAPDKSGLPSDRFSAERTGGSVSTLTIQRTQQEDSAVYLCASSSPGRMHTQYFGPGTRLTVL.

V and J are TRBV11-2 and TRBJ2-2; D gene unclear. Germline V gene lookup returns CDR1 SGHAT and CDR2 FQNNGV. Trimming removed 5 bases from V and 0 bases from J, with 7 bases in between. This CDR3 comprises 14 residues. In DNA form, the CDR3 reads TGTGCCAGCAGCCCCCGATCGAACACCGGGGAGCTGTTTTTT. The encoded protein is CASSPRSNTGELFF.

The V call is TRBV6-5, the J call TRBJ1-5; D ambiguous. The CDR3 loop spans 9 amino acids. Germline V CDR1 and CDR2: MNHEY, SVGAGI. V was trimmed by 9 bases and J by 7 bases, leaving 4 bases between them. The CDR3 spells CASGQPQHF. DNA for the CDR3: TGTGCCAGTGGACAGCCCCAGCATTTT.